These 20 T cell receptor beta chains share one sample of origin, sequenced in a study of T-cell memory formation after mild COVID-19. TCRdb ran MiXCR on the 5' RACE reads and lists one entry per CDR3 protein. This table holds tens of thousands of distinct CDR3 sequences, approximately 16% found once. Sequenced sample: PBMCs or a T cell subset sorted from them (not recorded which). The receptors originated from an adult woman who had mild COVID-19 (a few samples of this study predate the infection). Cell type and time point are not known.

This rearrangement joins TRBV4-1 to TRBJ2-1; 8 bases are a match to TRBD1. This CDR3 is built from 15 residues. With 0 bases clipped from V and 8 bases from J, the junction kept 6 bases outside the gene matches. CDR1 and CDR2 from the germline V gene are MGHRA and YSYEKL. CDR3 sequence reads: CASSQDQAGGYEQFF. CDR3 nucleotides: TGCGCCAGCAGCCAAGATCAGGCAGGGGGCTATGAGCAGTTCTTC.

This chain uses TRBV5-1 with TRBJ2-1; TRBD2 matches at 14 bases. V gave up 4 bases and J gave up 5 bases; unmatched junction bases: 17. Per the germline V gene, CDR1 is SGHRS and CDR2 is YFSETQ. The CDR3 consists of 20 residues. Here the CDR3 DNA reads TGCGCCAGCAGCCGATTTAAACCGGGTGGGACTAGCGGGGGCAACAATGAGCAGTTCTTC. Translation: CASSRFKPGGTSGGNNEQFF.

This clonotype was found a few times. V and J are TRBV7-2 and TRBJ2-1; D is unresolved. The CDR3 contains 11 residues. Germline values: CDR1 SGHTA, CDR2 FQGNSA. The germline V and J ends were trimmed by 9 bases and 4 bases, with 7 bases remaining between them. For the CDR3, the DNA is TGTGCCAGGGGTCCATACAATGAGCAGTTCTTC. Protein: CARGPYNEQFF.

This clonotype was found a few times. This chain uses TRBV7-8 with TRBJ1-2; D is possibly TRBD1 (5 bases). The CDR3 has 15 residues. Germline CDR1 and CDR2: SGHVS and FQNEAQ. V lost 5 bases to trimming and J lost 0 bases, with 13 bases between them. CDR3 sequence (DNA): TGTGCCAGCAGCGCGGGACTGCCTTCTAACTATGGCTACACCTTC. Its protein product is CASSAGLPSNYGYTF.

J is TRBJ2-1 and V is TRBV25-1; TRBD2 agrees at 11 bases. The junction had 6 bases not matched to a gene; V was cut back by 5 bases and J by 6 bases. The germline CDR1 and CDR2 sequences are MGHDK and SYGVNS. The CDR3 totals 15 residues. The CDR3 DNA reads TGTGCCAGCAGTAAGGAACTAGCGGGAGTCAATGAGCAGTTCTTC. This gives the protein CASSKELAGVNEQFF.

The chain carries TRBV27 and TRBJ1-1; no reliable D call. In germline, CDR1 is MNHEY, CDR2 SMNVEV (reference sequence). CDR3 size: 14 residues. Between the trimmed V and J ends, which lost 6 bases and 8 bases, there was a span of 19 bases. The CDR3 nucleotides read TGTGCCAGCAGCAGCGGGGTGGGGAGGGAGGAAGCTTTCTTT. Protein sequence: CASSSGVGREEAFF.

V usage is TRBV15 and J usage is TRBJ2-7; 8 bases are shared with TRBD1. Germline-derived CDR1 and CDR2 are LNHNV and YYDKDF (reference sequence). V shed 5 bases, J shed 2 bases, and the junction held 5 bases outside the gene matches. CDR3 length: 14 amino acids. This CDR3 is CATSLRTGPYEQYF. CDR3 coding DNA: TGTGCCACCAGCCTGCGGACAGGGCCCTACGAGCAGTACTTC.

The J gene is TRBJ2-3, the V gene TRBV24-1; D remains ambiguous. Trimming cost V 10 bases and J 6 bases, with 10 bases left between them. This CDR3 is built from 11 residues. Germline V gene data show CDR1 as KGHDR and CDR2 as SFDVKD. The CDR3, as DNA: TGTGCCACTCAACTCGGGGATACGCAGTATTTT. This translates into CATQLGDTQYF.

Only a few counts were recorded for this clonotype. The rearrangement links TRBV4-1 to TRBJ2-7; D is unclear. Germline V gene lookup returns CDR1 MGHRA and CDR2 YSYEKL. This CDR3 region has 17 residues. V lost 1 base and J lost 0, with 16 bases in between. CDR3 residues: CASSQVAKADPSYEQYF. In DNA, the CDR3 is TGCGCCAGCAGCCAAGTCGCCAAGGCAGATCCCTCCTACGAGCAGTACTTC.

The chain recombines TRBV4-1 with TRBJ1-1; 8 nucleotides line up with TRBD1. Looked up from germline, CDR1 is MGHRA and CDR2 is YSYEKL. CDR3 length: 15 residues. Unmatched junction bases numbered 2, after V lost 1 base and J lost 1 base. The CDR3 nucleotides read TGCGCCAGCAGCCAAGCAGGGGGCGGGAACACTGAAGCTTTCTTT. Residues: CASSQAGGGNTEAFF.

The rearrangement joins TRBV18 to TRBJ1-6; 7 nucleotides line up with TRBD1. This CDR3 is 17 amino acids long. Unmatched junction bases numbered 11, after V lost 2 bases and J lost 7 bases. Germline assignment: CDR1 KGHSH and CDR2 LQKENI. The CDR3 reads CASSPITVGQLNSPLHF. CDR3 sequence (DNA): TGTGCCAGCTCACCAATCACCGTGGGACAGCTAAATTCACCCCTCCACTTT.

Comment on this clonotype: An end of the junction differs from the germline gene, which may be a read error. The V call is TRBV29-1, the J call TRBJ2-1; possibly TRBD1 or TRBD2 for D (6 bases each). This CDR3 has 14 residues. CDR1 SQVTM and CDR2 ANQGSEA come from the germline V gene. DNA of the CDR3: TGCAGCGTCGAAGCCGGGGGCGACTACAATGAGCAGTTCTTC. Translating gives CSVEAGGDYNEQFF.

The V gene is TRBV2, the J gene TRBJ2-1, with TRBD1 identical over 9 bases. This CDR3 contains 15 residues. Trimming removed 7 bases from V and 2 bases from J; junction bases left unmatched: 6. The germline gives CDR1 SNHLY, CDR2 FYNNEI. CDR3: CASTTRQGAYNEQFF. CDR3 in DNA: TGTGCCAGCACCACAAGACAGGGGGCCTACAATGAGCAGTTCTTC.

This clonotype was seen only a few times. The V and J genes are TRBV20-1 and TRBJ2-7, with D tentatively TRBD1 or TRBD2 (6 bases each). The CDR3 is made up of 16 amino acids. V gave up 0 bases and J gave up 4 bases, with 19 bases separating them. Germline CDR1 reads DFQATT; CDR2 reads SNEGSKA (reference sequence). CDR3 loop: CSARDEGGGTLYEQYF. In nucleotides, the CDR3 is TGCAGTGCTAGAGATGAGGGGGGCGGAACCCTTTACGAGCAGTACTTC.

This clonotype is medium-sized by share. The chain links TRBV6-5 to TRBJ2-7; the match to TRBD2 covers 9 bases. This CDR3 has 15 amino acids. V lost 8 bases, J lost 7 bases, and 15 bases stayed unmatched. Germline CDR1 is MNHEY and CDR2 is SVGAGI. The CDR3 region has the DNA TGTGCCAGCGGAATTCTAGCGGGATCTATGCGGGAGCAGTACTTC. This codes for CASGILAGSMREQYF.

The genes are TRBV7-2 and TRBJ2-1; no definite D call. The CDR3 is 13 amino acids. CDR1 and CDR2 from the germline V gene are SGHTA and FQGNSA. V lost 2 bases, J lost 10 bases, and 12 bases lay in between. Here the CDR3 DNA reads TGTGCCAGCAGCTTATGGGCCTCCAGAGAGCAGTTCTTC. Its translation: CASSLWASREQFF.

CDR3 bases: TGTGCCACCAGGGAGGGACCGCCGGACTATGGCTACACCTTC. This translates into CATREGPPDYGYTF. The V call is TRBV24-1, the J call TRBJ1-2, with D maybe TRBD1 (5 bases). CDR1 KGHDR and CDR2 SFDVKD come from the germline V gene. The V end was cut by 7 bases, the J end by 3 bases, with 14 bases between. The CDR3 extends over 14 amino acids.

This clonotype appeared many times. The chain has TRBV12-3 or TRBV12-4 and TRBJ2-7; 8 bases map to TRBD1. With V trimmed by 1 base and J by 3 bases, 2 bases remained unmatched. The CDR3 consists of 14 residues. The CDR3 here is CASSLGGQGYEQYF. CDR3 coding DNA: TGTGCCAGCAGTTTAGGAGGACAGGGCTACGAGCAGTACTTC.

This clonotype was observed many times. The chain combines TRBV29-1 with TRBJ2-7; the match to TRBD1 covers 7 bases. V shed 3 bases and J 2 bases; nucleotides not matched to a gene: 7. Germline V gene data show CDR1 as SQVTM and CDR2 as ANQGSEA. This CDR3 has 14 residues. In DNA, the CDR3 is TGCAGCGTTGAGGGCAGGGGGTCGACCTACGAGCAGTACTTC. Translation gives CSVEGRGSTYEQYF.

The J gene is TRBJ2-5, the V gene TRBV24-1; D gene uncertain. The CDR3 spans 13 residues. The V end was cut by 9 bases, the J end by 2 bases, with 12 bases between. Germline loops: CDR1 KGHDR, CDR2 SFDVKD. Here the CDR3 DNA reads TGTGCCACCTCTCGGGCCCTTCAAGAGACCCAGTACTTC. Protein product: CATSRALQETQYF.